This record covers a single T cell receptor beta chain. This sample was taken from a study of blood T cell repertoires in COVID-19. Some clones are missing from TCRdb's copy, which holds only in-frame ones; the method was immunoSEQ multiplex PCR. The data hold some 240,000 clones, with over 70% observed a single time. CDR1 PRHDT and CDR2 FYEKMQ come from the germline V gene (reference sequence). The CDR3 extends over 15 amino acids. The junction had 10 bases not matched to a gene; V was cut back by 5 bases and J by 5 bases. This receptor was obtained from a middle-aged woman who had been exposed to COVID-19. The sequencing sample was made of PBMCs or T cells enriched from blood (not recorded which). The chain joins TRBV13 to TRBJ2-7; TRBD2 agrees at 9 bases. CDR3 residues: CASSPSGGLLHEQYF. The DNA of the CDR3 is TGTGCCAGCAGCCCCAGCGGGGGGCTGCTCCACGAGCAGTACTTC.